This passage covers 5 T cell receptor beta chains from one sample sequenced in a study of T cell repertoires in cytomegalovirus infection. In TCRdb, the reads were re-called with MiXCR into one record per CDR3 protein. The table shows hundreds of thousands of distinct CDR3 sequences, with around 9.1% occurring only once. The specimen was PBMCs. The receptors originated from a human donor in good health (CMV status not recorded). Some clones in this sample may be carry-over from other donors' samples.

This clonotype came up many times. The chain combines TRBV20-1 with TRBJ1-2; 7 nucleotides match TRBD1. The V segment lost 6 bases and the J segment 6 bases; nucleotides outside the gene matches: 1. The CDR3 has 10 amino acids. Looked up from germline, CDR1 is DFQATT and CDR2 is SNEGSKA (reference sequence). In DNA form, the CDR3 reads TGCAGTGCCGACAGGGATGGCTACACCTTC. Protein product: CSADRDGYTF.

In this sample, this clonotype turned up many times. The chain combines TRBV19 with TRBJ1-5; a weak D match, TRBD1 (6 bases). This CDR3 is built from 13 residues. Germline V CDR1 and CDR2: LNHDA, SQIVND (reference sequence). Trimming cost V 8 bases and J 6 bases, with 14 bases left between them. The chain's CDR3 is CASRGGNRQPQHF. As DNA, the CDR3 is TGTGCCAGTCGAGGGGGTAATCGTCAGCCCCAGCATTTT.

This clonotype was recorded at least ten times. The V gene is TRBV7-6, the J gene TRBJ1-6, with 9 bases that match TRBD1. There are 14 residues in the CDR3. Germline V lookup: CDR1 SGHVS, CDR2 FNYEAQ. V lost 3 bases, J lost 10 bases, and 4 bases stayed unmatched. Here the CDR3 DNA reads TGTGCCAGCAGCTTGACAGGGGGTGGATCACCCCTCCACTTT. This sequence encodes CASSLTGGGSPLHF.

The chain employs TRBV29-1 and TRBJ1-5; D is perhaps TRBD1 (6 bases). There are 13 residues in the CDR3. Germline CDR1 SQVTM, CDR2 ANQGSEA. V lost 4 bases and J lost 7, with 14 bases in between. The CDR3 sequence is CSVGPGGRQPQHF. For the CDR3, the DNA is TGCAGCGTTGGTCCTGGGGGCCGACAGCCCCAGCATTTT.

As for this clonotype: At one of its ends the junction is not consistent with the germline gene, which may arise from a read error. The V call is TRBV2, the J call TRBJ1-5; no definite D call. In germline, CDR1 is SNHLY, CDR2 FYNNEI. This CDR3 is built from 14 residues. CDR3 loop: CASSVTMSNQSQHF. The CDR3, as DNA: TGTGCCAGCAGTGTGACGATGAGCAATCAGTCCCAGCATTTT.